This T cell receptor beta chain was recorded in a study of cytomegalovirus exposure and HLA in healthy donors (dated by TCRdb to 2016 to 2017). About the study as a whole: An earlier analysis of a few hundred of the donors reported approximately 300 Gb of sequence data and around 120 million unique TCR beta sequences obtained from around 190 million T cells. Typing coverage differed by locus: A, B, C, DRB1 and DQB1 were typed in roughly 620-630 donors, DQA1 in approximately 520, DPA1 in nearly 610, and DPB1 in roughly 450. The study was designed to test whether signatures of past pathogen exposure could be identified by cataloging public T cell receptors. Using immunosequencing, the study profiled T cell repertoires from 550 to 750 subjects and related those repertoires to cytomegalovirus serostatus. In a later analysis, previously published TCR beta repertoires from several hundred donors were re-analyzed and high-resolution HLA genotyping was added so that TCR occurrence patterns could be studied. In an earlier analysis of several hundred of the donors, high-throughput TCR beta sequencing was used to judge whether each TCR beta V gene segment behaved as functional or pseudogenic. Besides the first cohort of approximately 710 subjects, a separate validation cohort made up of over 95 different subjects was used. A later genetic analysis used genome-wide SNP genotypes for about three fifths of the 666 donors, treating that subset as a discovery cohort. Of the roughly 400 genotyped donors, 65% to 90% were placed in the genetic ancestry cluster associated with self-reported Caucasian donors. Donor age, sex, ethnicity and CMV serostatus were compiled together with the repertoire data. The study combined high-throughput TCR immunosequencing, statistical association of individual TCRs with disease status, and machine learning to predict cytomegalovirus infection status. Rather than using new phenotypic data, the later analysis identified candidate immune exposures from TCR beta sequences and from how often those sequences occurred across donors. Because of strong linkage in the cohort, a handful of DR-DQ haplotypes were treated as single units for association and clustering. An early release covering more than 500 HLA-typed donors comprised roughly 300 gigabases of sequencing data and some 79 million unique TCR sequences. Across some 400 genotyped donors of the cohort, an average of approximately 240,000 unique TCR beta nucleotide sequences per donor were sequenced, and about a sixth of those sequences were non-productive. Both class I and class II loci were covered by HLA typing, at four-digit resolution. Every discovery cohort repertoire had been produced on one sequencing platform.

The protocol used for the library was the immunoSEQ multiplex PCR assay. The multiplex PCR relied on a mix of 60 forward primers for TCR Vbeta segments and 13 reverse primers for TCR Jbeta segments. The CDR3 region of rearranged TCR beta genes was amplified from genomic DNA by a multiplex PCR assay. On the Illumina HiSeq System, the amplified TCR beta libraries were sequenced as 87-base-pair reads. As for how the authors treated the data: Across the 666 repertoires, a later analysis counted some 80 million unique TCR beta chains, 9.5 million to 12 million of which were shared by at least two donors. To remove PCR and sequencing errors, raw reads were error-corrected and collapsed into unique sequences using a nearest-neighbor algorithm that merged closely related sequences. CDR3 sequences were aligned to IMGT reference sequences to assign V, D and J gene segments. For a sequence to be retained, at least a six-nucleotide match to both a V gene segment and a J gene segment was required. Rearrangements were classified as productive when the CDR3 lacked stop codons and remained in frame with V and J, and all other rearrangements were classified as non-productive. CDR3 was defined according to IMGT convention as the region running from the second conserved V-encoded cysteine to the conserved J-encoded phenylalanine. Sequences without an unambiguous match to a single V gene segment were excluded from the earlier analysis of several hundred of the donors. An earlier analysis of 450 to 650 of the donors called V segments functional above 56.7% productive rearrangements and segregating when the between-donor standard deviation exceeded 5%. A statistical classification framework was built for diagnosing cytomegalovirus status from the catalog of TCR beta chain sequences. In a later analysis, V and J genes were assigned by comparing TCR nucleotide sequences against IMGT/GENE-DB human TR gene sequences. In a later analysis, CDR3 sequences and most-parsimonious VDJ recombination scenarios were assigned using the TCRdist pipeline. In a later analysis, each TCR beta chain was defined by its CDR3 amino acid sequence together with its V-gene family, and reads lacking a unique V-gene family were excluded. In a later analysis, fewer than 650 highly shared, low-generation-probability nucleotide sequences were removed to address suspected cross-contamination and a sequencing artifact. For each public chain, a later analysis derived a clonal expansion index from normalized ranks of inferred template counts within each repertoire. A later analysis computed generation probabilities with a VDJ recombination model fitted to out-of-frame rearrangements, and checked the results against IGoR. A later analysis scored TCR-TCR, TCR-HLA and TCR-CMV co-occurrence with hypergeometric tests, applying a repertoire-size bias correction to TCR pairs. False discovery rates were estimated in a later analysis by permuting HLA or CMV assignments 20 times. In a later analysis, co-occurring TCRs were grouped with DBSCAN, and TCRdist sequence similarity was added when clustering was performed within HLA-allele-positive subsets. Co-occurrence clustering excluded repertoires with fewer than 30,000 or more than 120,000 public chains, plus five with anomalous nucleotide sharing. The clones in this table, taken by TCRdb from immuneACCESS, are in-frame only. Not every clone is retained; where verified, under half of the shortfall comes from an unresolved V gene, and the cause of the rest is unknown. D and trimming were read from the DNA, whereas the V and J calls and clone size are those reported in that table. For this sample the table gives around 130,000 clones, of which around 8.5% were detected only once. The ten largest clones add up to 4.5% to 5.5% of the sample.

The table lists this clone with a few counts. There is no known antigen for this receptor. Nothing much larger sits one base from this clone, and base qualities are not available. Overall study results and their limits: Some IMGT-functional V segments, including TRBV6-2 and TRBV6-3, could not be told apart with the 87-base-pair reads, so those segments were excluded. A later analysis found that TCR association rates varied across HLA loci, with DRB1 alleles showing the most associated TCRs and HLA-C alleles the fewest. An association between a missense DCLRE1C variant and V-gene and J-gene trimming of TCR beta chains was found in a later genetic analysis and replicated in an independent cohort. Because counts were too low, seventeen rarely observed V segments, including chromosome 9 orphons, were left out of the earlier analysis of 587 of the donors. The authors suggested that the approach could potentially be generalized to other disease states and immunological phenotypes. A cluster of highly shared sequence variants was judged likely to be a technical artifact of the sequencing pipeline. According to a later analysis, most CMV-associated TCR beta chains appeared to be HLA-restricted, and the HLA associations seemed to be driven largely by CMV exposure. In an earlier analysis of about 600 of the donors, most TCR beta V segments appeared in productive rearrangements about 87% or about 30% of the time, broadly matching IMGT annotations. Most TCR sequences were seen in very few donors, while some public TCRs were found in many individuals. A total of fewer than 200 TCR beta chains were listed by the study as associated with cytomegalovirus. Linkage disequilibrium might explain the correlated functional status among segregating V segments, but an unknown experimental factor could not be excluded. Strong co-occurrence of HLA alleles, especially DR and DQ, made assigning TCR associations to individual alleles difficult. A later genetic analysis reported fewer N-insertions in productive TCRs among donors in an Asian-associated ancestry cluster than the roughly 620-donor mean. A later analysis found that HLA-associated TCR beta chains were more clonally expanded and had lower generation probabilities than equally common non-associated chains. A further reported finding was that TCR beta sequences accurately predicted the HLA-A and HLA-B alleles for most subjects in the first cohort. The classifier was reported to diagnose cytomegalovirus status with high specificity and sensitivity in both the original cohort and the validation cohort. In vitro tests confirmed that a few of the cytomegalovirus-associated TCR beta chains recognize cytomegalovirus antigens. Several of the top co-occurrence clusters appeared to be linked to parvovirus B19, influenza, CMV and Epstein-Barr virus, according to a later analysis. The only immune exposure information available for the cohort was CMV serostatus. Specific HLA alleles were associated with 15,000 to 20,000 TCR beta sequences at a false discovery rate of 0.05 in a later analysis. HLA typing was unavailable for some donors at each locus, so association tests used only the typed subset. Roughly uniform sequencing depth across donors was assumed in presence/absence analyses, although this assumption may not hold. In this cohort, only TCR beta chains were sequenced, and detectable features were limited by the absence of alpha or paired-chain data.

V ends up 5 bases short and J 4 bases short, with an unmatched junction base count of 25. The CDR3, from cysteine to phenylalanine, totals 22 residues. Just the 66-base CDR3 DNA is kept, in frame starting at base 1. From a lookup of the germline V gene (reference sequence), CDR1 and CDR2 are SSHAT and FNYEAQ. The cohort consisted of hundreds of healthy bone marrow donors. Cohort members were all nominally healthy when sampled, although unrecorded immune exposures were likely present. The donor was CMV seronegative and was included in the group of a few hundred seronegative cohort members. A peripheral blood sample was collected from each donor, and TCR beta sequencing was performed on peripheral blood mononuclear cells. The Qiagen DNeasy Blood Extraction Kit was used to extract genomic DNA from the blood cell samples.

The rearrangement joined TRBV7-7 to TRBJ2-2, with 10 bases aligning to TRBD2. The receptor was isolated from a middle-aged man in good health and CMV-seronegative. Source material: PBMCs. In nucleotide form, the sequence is TGTGCCAGCAGCGCAAGCTCGAGTACGGACAGGGTGGCTAGCGGGGGCACCGGGGAGCTGTTTTTT. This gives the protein CASSASSSTDRVASGGTGELFF. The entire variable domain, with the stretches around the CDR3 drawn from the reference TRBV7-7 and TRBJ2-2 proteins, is GAGVSQSPRYKVTKRGQDVTLRCDPISSHATLYWYQQALGQGPEFLTYFNYEAQPDKSGLPSDRFSAERPEGSISTLTIQRTEQRDSAMYRCASSASSSTDRVASGGTGELFFGEGSRLTVL.